Listed below are T cell receptor beta chains from one sample, sequenced in a study of cytomegalovirus exposure and HLA in healthy donors. The repertoire was sequenced with immunoSEQ multiplex PCR; TCRdb's copy has only in-frame clones and lacks some. The table has about 140,000 clones, approximately 82% seen once. The sequencing input was PBMCs. The receptors originated from a woman in her thirties or forties in good health and CMV-seronegative. The CDR3 runs from the conserved cysteine through the conserved F or W. The D gene is left open where the match is weak. Only some rows state a clone size, as once, few, many or a class for expanded clones.

CDR3: CASRKSHAGGAGGMAGELFF
DNA: TGCGCCAGCAGAAAGAGTCATGCAGGGGGCGCCGGTGGCATGGCCGGGGAGCTGTTTTTT
J: TRBJ2-2
D: TRBD1
V: TRBV4-3
size: .

CDR3: CASSSRTGGGNQPQHF
DNA: TGTGCCAGCAGTTCACGGACAGGGGGAGGAAATCAGCCCCAGCATTTT
J: TRBJ1-5
D: TRBD1
V: TRBV6-6
size: once

CDR3: CASRLGGSYNEQFF
DNA: TGTGCCAGCAGGCTGGGCGGGAGCTACAATGAGCAGTTCTTC
J: TRBJ2-1
D: TRBD2
V: TRBV6-1
size: .

CDR3: CASSPTATGVSQPQHF
DNA: TGTGCCAGCAGTCCCACAGCGACAGGGGTTTCTCAGCCCCAGCATTTT
J: TRBJ1-5
D: TRBD1
V: TRBV6-6
size: .

CDR3: CASSVLTRYTEAFF
DNA: TGTGCCAGCAGTGTTCTAACTAGGTACACTGAAGCTTTCTTT
J: TRBJ1-1
D: .
V: TRBV28
size: .

CDR3: CASSLANLGSRGIGANVLTF
DNA: TGCGCCAGCAGCTTGGCCAATTTAGGCTCTCGAGGGATTGGGGCCAACGTCCTGACTTTC
J: TRBJ2-6
D: .
V: TRBV5-1
size: .

CDR3: CASPSKLSGANVLTF
DNA: TGTGCCAGCCCCTCAAAACTCTCTGGGGCCAACGTCCTGACTTTC
J: TRBJ2-6
D: .
V: TRBV27
size: once

CDR3: CASSQDLAGGPGTDTQYF
DNA: TGTGCCAGCAGCCAAGATCTAGCGGGAGGGCCTGGCACAGATACGCAGTATTTT
J: TRBJ2-3
D: TRBD2
V: TRBV4-2
size: .

CDR3: CASSLLRGWETQYF
DNA: TGTGCCAGCAGTTTACTTAGGGGTTGGGAGACCCAGTACTTC
J: TRBJ2-5
D: .
V: TRBV28
size: .

CDR3: CASSLAGVADTQYF
DNA: TGTGCCAGCAGCTTAGCGGGAGTAGCAGATACGCAGTATTTT
J: TRBJ2-3
D: .
V: TRBV7-9
size: once

CDR3: CATSRDRVTYEQYF
DNA: TGTGCCACCAGCAGGGACAGGGTAACCTACGAGCAGTACTTC
J: TRBJ2-7
D: TRBD1
V: TRBV15
size: .

CDR3: CASTSGGAADTQYF
DNA: TGTGCCAGCACCTCAGGTGGAGCGGCAGATACGCAGTATTTT
J: TRBJ2-3
D: .
V: TRBV11-2
size: .